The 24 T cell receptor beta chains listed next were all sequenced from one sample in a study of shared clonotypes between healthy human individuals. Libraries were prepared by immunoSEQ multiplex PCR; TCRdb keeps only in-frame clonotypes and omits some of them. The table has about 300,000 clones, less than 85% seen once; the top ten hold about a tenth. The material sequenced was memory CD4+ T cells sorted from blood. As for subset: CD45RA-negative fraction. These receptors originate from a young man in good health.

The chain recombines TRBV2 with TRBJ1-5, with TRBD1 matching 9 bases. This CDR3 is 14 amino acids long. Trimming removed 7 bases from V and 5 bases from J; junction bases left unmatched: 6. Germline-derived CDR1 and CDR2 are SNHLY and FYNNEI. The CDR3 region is CASTTQGADQPQHF. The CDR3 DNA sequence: TGTGCCAGCACAACACAGGGGGCGGATCAGCCCCAGCATTTT.

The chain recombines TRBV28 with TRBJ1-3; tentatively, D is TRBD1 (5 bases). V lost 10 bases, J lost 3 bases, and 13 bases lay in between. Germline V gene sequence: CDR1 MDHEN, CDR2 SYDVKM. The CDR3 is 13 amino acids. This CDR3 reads CATDRPDGNTIYF. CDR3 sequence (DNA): TGTGCCACCGACAGACCTGATGGAAACACCATATATTTT.

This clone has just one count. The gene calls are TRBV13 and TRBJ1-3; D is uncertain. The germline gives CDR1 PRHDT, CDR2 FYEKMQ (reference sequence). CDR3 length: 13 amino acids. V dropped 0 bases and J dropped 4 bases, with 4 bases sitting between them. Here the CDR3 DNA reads TGTGCCAGCAGCTTAGGGCGCGGAAACACCATATATTTT. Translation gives CASSLGRGNTIYF.

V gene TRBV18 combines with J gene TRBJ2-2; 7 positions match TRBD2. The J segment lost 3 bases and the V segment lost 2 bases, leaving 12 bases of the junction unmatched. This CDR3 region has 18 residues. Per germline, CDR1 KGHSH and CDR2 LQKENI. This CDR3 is CASSPLMWAREDTGELFF. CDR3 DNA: TGTGCCAGCTCACCATTAATGTGGGCTCGGGAGGACACCGGGGAGCTGTTTTTT.

CDR3 in amino acids: CSVGQETQYF. CDR3 in DNA: TGCAGCGTTGGACAAGAGACCCAGTACTTC. V gene TRBV29-1 combines with J gene TRBJ2-5, with no clear D. The V end was cut by 4 bases, the J end by 2 bases, with 2 bases between. The germline V gene has CDR1 SQVTM and CDR2 ANQGSEA. CDR3 length: 10 amino acids. Supplemented by reference TRBV29-1 and TRBJ2-5, the full variable domain reads SAVISQKPSRDICQRGTSLTIQCQVDSQVTMMFWYRQQPGQSLTLIATANQGSEATYESGFVIDKFPISRPNLTFSTLTVSNMSPEDSSIYLCSVGQETQYFGPGTRLLVL.

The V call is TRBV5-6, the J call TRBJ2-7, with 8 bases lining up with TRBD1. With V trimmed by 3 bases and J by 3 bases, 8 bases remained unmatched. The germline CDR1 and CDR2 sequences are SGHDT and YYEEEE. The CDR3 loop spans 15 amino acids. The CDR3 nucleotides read TGTGCCAGCAGCTCGCCTACAGGGGGAGACTACGAGCAGTACTTC. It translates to CASSSPTGGDYEQYF.

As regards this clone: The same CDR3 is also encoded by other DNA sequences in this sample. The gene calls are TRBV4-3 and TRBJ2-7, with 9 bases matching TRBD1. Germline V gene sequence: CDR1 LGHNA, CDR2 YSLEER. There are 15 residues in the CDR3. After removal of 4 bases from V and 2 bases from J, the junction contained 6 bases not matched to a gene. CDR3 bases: TGCGCCAGCAGCCTTCACAGGGGGCCTACCTACGAGCAGTACTTC. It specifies CASSLHRGPTYEQYF.

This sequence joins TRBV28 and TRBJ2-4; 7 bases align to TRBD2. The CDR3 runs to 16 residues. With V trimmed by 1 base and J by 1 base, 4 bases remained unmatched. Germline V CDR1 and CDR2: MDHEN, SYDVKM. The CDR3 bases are TGTGCCAGCAGTTTATCGAGTAGCGGGGCCAAAAACATTCAGTACTTC. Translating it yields CASSLSSSGAKNIQYF.

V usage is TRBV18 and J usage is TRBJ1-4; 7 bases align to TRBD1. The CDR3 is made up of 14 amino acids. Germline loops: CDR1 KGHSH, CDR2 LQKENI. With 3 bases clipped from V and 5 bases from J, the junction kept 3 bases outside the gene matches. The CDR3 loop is CASSPGQPNEKLFF. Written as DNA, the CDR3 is TGTGCCAGCTCACCGGGACAGCCAAATGAAAAACTGTTTTTT.

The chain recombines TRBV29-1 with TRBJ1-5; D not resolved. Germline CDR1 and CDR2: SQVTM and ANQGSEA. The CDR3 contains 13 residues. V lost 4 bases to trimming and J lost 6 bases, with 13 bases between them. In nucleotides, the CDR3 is TGCAGCGTTGGGGGTGATTATACTCAGCCCCAGCATTTT. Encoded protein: CSVGGDYTQPQHF.

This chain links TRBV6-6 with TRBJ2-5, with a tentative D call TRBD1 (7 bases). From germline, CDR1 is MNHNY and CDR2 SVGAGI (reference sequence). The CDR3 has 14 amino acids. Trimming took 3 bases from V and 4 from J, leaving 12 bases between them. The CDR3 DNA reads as TGTGCCAGCAGTTATTCGGGGGACAGAGAGACCCAGTACTTC. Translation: CASSYSGDRETQYF.

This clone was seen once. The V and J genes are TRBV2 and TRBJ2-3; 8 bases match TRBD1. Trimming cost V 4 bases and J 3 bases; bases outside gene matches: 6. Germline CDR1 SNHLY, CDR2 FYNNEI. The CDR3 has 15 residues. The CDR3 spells CASSGRQGITDTQYF. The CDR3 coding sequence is TGTGCCAGCAGTGGCCGACAGGGGATAACAGATACGCAGTATTTT.

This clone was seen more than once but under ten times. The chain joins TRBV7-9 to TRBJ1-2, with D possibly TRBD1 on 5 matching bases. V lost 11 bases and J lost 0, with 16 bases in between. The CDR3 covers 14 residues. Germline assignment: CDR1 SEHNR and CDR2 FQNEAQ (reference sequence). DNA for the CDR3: TGTGCCCTCAGGGCAGGACCAGCTAACTATGGCTACACCTTC. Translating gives CALRAGPANYGYTF.

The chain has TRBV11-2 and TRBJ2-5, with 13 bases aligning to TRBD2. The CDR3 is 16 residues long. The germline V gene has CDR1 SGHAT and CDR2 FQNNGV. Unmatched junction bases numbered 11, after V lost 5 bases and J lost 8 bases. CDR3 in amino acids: CASSLYKGTSGATQYF. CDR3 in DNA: TGTGCCAGCAGCCTGTACAAAGGGACTAGCGGGGCCACCCAGTACTTC.

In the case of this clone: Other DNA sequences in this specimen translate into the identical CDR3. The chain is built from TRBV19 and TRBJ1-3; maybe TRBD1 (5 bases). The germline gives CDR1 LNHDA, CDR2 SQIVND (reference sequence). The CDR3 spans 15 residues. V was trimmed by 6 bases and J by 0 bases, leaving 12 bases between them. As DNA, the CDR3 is TGTGCCAGTAGCATCCCTCAGGGCTCTGGAAACACCATATATTTT. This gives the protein CASSIPQGSGNTIYF.

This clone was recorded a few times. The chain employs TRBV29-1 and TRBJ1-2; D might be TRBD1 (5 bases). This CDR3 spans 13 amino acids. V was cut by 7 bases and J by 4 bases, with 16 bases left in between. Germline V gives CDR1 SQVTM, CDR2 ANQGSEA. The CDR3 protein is CSALLQGSYGYTF. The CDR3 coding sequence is TGCAGCGCCCTGCTTCAGGGCAGCTATGGCTACACCTTC. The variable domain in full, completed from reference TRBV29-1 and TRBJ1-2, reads SAVISQKPSRDICQRGTSLTIQCQVDSQVTMMFWYRQQPGQSLTLIATANQGSEATYESGFVIDKFPISRPNLTFSTLTVSNMSPEDSSIYLCSALLQGSYGYTFGSGTRLTVV.

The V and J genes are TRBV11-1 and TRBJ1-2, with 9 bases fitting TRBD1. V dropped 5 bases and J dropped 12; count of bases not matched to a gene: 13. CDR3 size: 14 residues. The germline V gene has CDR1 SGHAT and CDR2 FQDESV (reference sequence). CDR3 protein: CASSPQGAEVSHTF. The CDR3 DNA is TGTGCCAGCAGCCCACAGGGGGCGGAAGTATCTCACACCTTC.

The CDR3 DNA follows: TGTGCCAGCAGTAGTAGCGGGACGGGTTACGGAGATACGCAGTATTTT. As protein: CASSSSGTGYGDTQYF. The chain couples TRBV28 to TRBJ2-3; 8 nucleotides align to TRBD2. V was clipped by 5 bases and J by 5 bases; unmatched bases: 12. The germline CDR1 and CDR2 sequences are MDHEN and SYDVKM. This CDR3 is 16 amino acids long.

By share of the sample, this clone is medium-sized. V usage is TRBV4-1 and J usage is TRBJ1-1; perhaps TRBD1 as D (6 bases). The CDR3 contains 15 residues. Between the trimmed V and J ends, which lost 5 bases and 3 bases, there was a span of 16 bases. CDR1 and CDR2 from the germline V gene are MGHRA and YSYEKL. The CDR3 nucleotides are TGCGCCAGCAGCGAGGCCGGGGGCTGGGACACTGAAGCTTTCTTT. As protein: CASSEAGGWDTEAFF.

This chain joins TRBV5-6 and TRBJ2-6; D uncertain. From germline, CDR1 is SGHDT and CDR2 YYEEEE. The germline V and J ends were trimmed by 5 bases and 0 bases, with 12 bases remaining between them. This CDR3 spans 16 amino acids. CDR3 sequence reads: CASRSNFRSGANVLTF. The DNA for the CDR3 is TGTGCCAGCAGATCGAACTTCCGCTCTGGGGCCAACGTCCTGACTTTC.

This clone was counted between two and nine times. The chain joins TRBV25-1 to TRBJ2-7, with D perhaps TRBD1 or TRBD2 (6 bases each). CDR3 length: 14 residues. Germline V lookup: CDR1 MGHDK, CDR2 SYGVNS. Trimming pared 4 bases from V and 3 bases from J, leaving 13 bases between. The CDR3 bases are TGTGCCAGCAGTGCGGAGGGGGACCTCTACGAGCAGTACTTC. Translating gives CASSAEGDLYEQYF.

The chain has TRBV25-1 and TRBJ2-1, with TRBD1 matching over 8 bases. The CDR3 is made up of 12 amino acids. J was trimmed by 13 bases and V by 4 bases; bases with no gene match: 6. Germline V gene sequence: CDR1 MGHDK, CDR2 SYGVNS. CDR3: CASSATGDKQFF. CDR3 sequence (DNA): TGTGCCAGCAGTGCGACAGGGGATAAACAGTTCTTC. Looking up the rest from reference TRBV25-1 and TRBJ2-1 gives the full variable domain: EADIYQTPRYLVIGTGKKITLECSQTMGHDKMYWYQQDPGMELHLIHYSYGVNSTEKGDLSSESTVSRIRTEHFPLTLESARPSHTSQYLCASSATGDKQFFGPGTRLTVL.

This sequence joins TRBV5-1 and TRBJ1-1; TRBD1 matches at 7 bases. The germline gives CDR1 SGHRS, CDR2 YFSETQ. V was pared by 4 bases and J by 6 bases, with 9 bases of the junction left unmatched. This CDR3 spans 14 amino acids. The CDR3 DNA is TGCGCCAGCAGCCTCGACAGGGCGGTCCCTGAAGCTTTCTTT. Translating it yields CASSLDRAVPEAFF.

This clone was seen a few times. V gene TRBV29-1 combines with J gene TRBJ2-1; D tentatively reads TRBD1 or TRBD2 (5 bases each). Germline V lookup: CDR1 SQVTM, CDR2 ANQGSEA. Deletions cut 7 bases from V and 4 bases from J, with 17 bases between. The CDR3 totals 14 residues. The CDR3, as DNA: TGCAGCGCCCTACGGGACGGGCTATACAATGAGCAGTTCTTC. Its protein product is CSALRDGLYNEQFF.